Included here is one TCR beta chain sequence, with context. Its antigen is unknown. Base quality data are lacking; no much larger clone is found one base away. TCRbeta CDR3 regions were amplified from genomic DNA by means of the immunoSEQ Assay, a bias-controlled multiplex PCR. The original methods were these. Within the assay, amplification of reference gene primers was used to estimate how many nucleated cells each sample contained. To quantify the absolute abundance of each unique TCRbeta CDR3 rearrangement, sequence reads were collapsed and filtered. For each sample, productive Simpson clonality was calculated as the square root of Simpson's diversity index over productive rearrangements. Held by TCRdb, this immuneACCESS table contains in-frame sequences only and omits some clones. Under half of the omission traces to an unresolved V gene where checked; the cause of the rest is unknown. The V and J calls and the clone size are those of that table, but D and trimming were determined from the DNA. Present in this sample are over 200,000 clones, around four fifths of which were seen just once. The leading ten clones occupy around 6% of the sample.

The collaborating institutions used their own protocols to collect whole blood in K2EDTA tubes. For TCRbeta analysis, collaborators shipped samples in one of three forms: frozen whole blood, isolated PBMCs, or DNA extracted from either of those sample types. These data originate in a study of blood T cell repertoires in COVID-19 (TCRdb year 2020). Study-wide context: Samples from collaborators originated in the United States, Italy and Spain and spanned both the acute and convalescent phases of COVID-19. Where available, HLA class I and class II types were obtained from metadata supplied by the sample provider rather than from assay-based typing. The repertoires were made available in a free public database intended to serve as a resource for research on the immune response to SARS-CoV-2. The material from the prospective study consisted of cDNA or gDNA derived from T cells, B-cell-depleted T cells, or PBMCs. The dataset comprised deeply sampled blood TCRbeta repertoires from subjects exposed to, actively infected with, or recovered from COVID-19. Nearly every sample came with metadata listing a de-identified subject ID, COVID-19 status, age in years and sex. Samples came from the ongoing ImmuneRACE study (first 160 participants) plus 1,254 subjects from 6 global collaborators.

There are 14 amino acids in the CDR3, from cysteine to phenylalanine inclusive. Solely the CDR3 DNA is kept, with 42 bases framed from the first base. V sheds 4 bases and J sheds 4 bases, leaving 13 bases between their ends. CDR1 and CDR2 were assigned from the germline V gene as SGHRS and YFSETQ. Points the paper makes about the study in general: The quantity of clinical and demographic metadata differed by source and by participant and was supplied without curation.

This TCR was sampled from a man aged 80 or over with acute or convalescent COVID-19. In this chain, TRBV5-1 is recombined with TRBJ2-3; the D gene remains uncertain. Sequencing was carried out using peripheral blood. The CDR3 region: CASSGRTVADTQYF. The nucleotide sequence is given as TGCGCCAGCAGCGGTAGAACTGTGGCAGATACGCAGTATTTT.